The entry below gives a single TCR beta chain sequence along with its context. MiXCR, run by TCRdb on the 5' RACE reads, gives a single entry per CDR3 protein. The sample shows tens of thousands of distinct CDR3 sequences, approximately 6.5% of them seen only once. This specimen comes from a study of T-cell memory formation after mild COVID-19. The germline V and J ends were trimmed by 1 base and 13 bases, with 14 bases remaining between them. The CDR3 contains 13 residues. Germline V gene data show CDR1 as KGHSH and CDR2 as LQKENI. The rearrangement links TRBV18 to TRBJ1-5, with D maybe TRBD1 (5 bases). The TCR comes from an adult who had mild COVID-19 (a few samples of this study predate the infection). Cell type and time point are not known. Sequencing was done on a sample of PBMCs or a T cell subset sorted from them (not recorded which). The CDR3 region is CASSPLPGTEQHF. In DNA form, the CDR3 reads TGTGCCAGCTCACCACTGCCCGGGACTGAGCAGCATTTT.